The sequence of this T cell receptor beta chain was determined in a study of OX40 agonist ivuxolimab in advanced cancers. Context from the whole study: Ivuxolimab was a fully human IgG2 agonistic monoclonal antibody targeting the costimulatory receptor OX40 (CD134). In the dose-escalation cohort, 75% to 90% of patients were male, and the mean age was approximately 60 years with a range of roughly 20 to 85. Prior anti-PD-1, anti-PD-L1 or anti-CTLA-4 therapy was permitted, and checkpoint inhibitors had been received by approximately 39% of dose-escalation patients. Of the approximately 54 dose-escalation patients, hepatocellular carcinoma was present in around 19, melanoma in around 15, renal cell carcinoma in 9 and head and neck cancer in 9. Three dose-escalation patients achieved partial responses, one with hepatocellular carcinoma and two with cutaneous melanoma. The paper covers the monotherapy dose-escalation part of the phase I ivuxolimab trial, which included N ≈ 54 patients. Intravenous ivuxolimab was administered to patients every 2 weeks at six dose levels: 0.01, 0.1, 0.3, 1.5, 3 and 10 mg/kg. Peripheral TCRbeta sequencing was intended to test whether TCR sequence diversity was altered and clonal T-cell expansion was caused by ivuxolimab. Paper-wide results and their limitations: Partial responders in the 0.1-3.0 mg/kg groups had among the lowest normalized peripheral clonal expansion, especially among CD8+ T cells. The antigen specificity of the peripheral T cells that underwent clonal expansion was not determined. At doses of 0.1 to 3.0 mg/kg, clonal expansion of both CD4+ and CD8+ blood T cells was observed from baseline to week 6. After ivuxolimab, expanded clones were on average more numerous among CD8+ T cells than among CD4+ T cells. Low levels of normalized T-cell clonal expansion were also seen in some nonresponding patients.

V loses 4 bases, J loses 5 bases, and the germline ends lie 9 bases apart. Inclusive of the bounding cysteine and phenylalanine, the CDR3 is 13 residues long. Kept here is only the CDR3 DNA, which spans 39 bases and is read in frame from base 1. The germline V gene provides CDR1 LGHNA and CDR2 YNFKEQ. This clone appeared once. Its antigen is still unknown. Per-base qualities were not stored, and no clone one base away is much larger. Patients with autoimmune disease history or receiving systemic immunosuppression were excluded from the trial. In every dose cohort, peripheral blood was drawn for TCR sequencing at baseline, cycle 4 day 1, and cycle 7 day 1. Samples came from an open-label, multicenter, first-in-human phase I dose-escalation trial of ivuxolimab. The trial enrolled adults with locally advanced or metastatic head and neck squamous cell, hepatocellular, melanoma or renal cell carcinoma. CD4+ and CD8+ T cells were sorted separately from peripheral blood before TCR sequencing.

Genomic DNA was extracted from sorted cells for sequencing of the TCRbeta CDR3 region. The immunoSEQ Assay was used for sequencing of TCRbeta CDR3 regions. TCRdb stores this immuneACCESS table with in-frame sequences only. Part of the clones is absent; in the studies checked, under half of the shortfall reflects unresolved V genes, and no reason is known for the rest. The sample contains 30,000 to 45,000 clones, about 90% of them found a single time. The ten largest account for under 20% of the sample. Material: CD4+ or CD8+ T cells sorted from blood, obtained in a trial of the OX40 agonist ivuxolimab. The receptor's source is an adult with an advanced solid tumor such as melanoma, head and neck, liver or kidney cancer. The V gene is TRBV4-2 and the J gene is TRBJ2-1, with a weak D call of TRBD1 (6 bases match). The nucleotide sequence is TGTGCCAGCAGCCCGGGACACCACAATGAGCAGTTCTTC. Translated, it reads CASSPGHHNEQFF.